This T cell receptor beta chain derives from a study of blood T cell repertoires in COVID-19 (dated by TCRdb to about 2020). The study in broad terms: The collaborator samples originated in the United States, Italy and Spain and spanned the acute and convalescent phases of COVID-19. The prospective study material was composed of cDNA or gDNA derived from T cells, B-cell-depleted T cells, or PBMCs. Nearly every sample came with metadata listing a de-identified subject ID, COVID-19 status, age in years and sex. The dataset comprised deeply sampled blood TCRbeta repertoires from subjects exposed to, actively infected with, or recovered from COVID-19. Samples were obtained from the ongoing ImmuneRACE study (first 160 participants) and from over 1,000 subjects provided by 6 global collaborators. Where available, HLA class I and class II types were taken from metadata supplied by the sample provider and were not determined by assay-based typing. The repertoires were made available in a free public database intended to serve as a resource for research on the immune response to SARS-CoV-2.

TCRbeta CDR3 regions were amplified from genomic DNA by means of the immunoSEQ Assay, a bias-controlled multiplex PCR. Regarding the original processing steps: Nucleated cell counts per sample were estimated from amplification of reference gene primers within the assay. Sequence reads were collapsed and filtered to measure the absolute abundance of every unique TCRbeta CDR3 rearrangement. Productive Simpson clonality was computed per sample as the square root of Simpson's diversity index over productive rearrangements. The table was pulled from immuneACCESS by TCRdb, which kept in-frame rearrangements only. Such tables lose some clones; where checked, under half of the loss comes from unresolved V genes, and the rest has no known cause. The DNA gave D and trimming, while V, J and clone size come from that table. This sample gives about 98,000 clones in total; more than 75% of them show up just once. In total, the top ten clones hold 18% of the sample.

Collaborating institutions collected whole blood in K2EDTA tubes following their own protocols. Collaborator samples were shipped for TCRbeta analysis as frozen whole blood, isolated PBMCs, or DNA extracted from either sample type. On the study overall, not on this receptor specifically: How much clinical and demographic metadata was included differed by source and by participant, and the metadata was provided uncurated.

CDR1 SNHLY and CDR2 FYNNEI were looked up in the germline V gene. Deletion took 3 bases off V and 5 bases off J, with a span of 14 bases between the germline ends. The CDR3 covers 15 residues, taking in both the cysteine and the phenylalanine. Only the CDR3 region is kept as DNA, spanning 45 bases read in frame from base 1. Of note for this clone: Its antigen remains unidentified. Base-call qualities are not available, and no considerably larger clone is one nucleotide away.

The chain is encoded by TRBV2 joined to TRBJ2-1; the D gene is possibly TRBD1, with 6 bases matching. The sequencing sample was made of peripheral blood. The receptor was isolated from a man older than 75 with acute or convalescent COVID-19. The bases read TGTGCCAGCAGTGAGAGAAGGGGGAGAGACAATGAGCAGTTCTTC. It translates to CASSERRGRDNEQFF.